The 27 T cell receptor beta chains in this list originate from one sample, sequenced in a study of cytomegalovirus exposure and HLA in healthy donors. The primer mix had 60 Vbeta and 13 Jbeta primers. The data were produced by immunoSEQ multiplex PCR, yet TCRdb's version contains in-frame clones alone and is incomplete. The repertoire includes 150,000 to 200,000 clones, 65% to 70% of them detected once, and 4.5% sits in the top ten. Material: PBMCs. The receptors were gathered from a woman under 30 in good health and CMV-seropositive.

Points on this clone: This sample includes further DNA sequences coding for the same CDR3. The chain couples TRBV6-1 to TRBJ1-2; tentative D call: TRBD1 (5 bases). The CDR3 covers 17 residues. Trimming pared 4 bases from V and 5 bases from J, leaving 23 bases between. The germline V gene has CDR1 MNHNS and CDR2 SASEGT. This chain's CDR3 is CASSALQYRTGGYGYTF. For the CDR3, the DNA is TGTGCCAGCAGTGCCCTACAATATCGGACGGGGGGTTATGGCTACACCTTC.

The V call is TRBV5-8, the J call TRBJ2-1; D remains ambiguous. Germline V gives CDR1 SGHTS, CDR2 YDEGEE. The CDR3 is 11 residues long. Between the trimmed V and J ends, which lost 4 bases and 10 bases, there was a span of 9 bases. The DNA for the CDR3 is TGTGCCAGCAGCCAAATGACAGAGCAGTTCTTC. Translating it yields CASSQMTEQFF.

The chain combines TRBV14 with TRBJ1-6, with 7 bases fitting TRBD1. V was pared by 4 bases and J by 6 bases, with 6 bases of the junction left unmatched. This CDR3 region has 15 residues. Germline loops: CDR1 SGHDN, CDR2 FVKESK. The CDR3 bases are TGTGCCAGCAGCCGTGTGGCAGGGGGTAATTCACCCCTCCACTTT. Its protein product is CASSRVAGGNSPLHF.

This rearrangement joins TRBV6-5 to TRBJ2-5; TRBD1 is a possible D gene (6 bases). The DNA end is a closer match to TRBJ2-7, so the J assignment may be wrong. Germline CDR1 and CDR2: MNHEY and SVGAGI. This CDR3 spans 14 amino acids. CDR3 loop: CASSYSQGNYEQYF. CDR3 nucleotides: TGTGCCAGCAGTTACTCTCAGGGGAACTACGAGCAGTACTTC.

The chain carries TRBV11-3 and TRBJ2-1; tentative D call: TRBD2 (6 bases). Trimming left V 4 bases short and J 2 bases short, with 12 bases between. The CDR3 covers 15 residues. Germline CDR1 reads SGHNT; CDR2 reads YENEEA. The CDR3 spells CASSSSSGAYNEQFF. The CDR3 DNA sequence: TGTGCCAGCAGCTCGAGTTCGGGGGCCTACAATGAGCAGTTCTTC.

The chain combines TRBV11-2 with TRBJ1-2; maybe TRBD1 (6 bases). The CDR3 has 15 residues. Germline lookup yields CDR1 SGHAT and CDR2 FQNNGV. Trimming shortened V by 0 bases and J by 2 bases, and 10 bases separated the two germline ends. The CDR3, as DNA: TGTGCCAGCAGCTTAGAGGGGGCTGGAAACTATGGCTACACCTTC. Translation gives CASSLEGAGNYGYTF.

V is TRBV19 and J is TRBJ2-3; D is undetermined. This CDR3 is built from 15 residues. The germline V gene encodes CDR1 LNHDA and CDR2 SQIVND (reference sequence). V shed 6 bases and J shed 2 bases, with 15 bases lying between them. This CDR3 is CASRSLGGVTDTQYF. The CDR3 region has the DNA TGTGCCAGTAGGAGTCTCGGCGGAGTCACAGATACGCAGTATTTT.

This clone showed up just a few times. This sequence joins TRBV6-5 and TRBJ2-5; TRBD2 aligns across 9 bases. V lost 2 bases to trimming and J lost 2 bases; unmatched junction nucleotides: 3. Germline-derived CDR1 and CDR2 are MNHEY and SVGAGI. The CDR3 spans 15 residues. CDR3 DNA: TGTGCCAGCAGTTACGGGACTAGCAGACAAGAGACCCAGTACTTC. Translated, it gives CASSYGTSRQETQYF.

The CDR3 coding sequence is TGTGCCAGCAGCCAAGTTGTACTCACAGATACGCAGTATTTT. It translates to CASSQVVLTDTQYF. The gene calls are TRBV4-2 and TRBJ2-3, with unresolved D. The CDR3 is 14 amino acids. Germline-derived CDR1 and CDR2 are LGHNA and YNFKEQ. V shed 1 base and J shed 2 bases, with 7 bases lying between them.

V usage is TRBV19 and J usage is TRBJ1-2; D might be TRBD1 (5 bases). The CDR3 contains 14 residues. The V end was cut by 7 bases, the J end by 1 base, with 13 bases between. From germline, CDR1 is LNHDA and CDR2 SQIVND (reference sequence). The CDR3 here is CASTDTGVNYGYTF. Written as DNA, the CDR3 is TGTGCCAGTACTGATACGGGGGTTAACTATGGCTACACCTTC.

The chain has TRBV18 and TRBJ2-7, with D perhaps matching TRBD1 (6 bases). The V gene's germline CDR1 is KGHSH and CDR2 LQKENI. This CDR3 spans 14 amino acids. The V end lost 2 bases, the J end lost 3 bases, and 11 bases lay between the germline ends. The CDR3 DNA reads TGTGCCAGCTCACCAGAGGCAGGGGACTACGAGCAGTACTTC. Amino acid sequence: CASSPEAGDYEQYF.

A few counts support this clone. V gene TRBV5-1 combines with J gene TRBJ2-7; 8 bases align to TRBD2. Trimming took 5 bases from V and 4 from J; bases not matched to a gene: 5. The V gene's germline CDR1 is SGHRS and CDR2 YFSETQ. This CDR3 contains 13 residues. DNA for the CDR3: TGCGCCAGCAGATTAGCGGGAAGTTACGAGCAGTACTTC. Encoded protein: CASRLAGSYEQYF.

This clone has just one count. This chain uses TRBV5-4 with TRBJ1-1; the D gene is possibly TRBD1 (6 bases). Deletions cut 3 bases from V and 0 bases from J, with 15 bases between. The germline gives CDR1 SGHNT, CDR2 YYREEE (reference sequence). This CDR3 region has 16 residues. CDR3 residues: CASSSGQGRVNTEAFF. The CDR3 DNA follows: TGTGCCAGCAGCTCTGGTCAGGGGCGGGTGAACACTGAAGCTTTCTTT.

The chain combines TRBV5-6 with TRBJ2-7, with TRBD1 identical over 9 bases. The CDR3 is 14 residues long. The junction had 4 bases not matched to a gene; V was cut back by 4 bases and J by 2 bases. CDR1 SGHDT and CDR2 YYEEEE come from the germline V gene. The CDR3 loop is CASSDGQGPYEQYF. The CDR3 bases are TGTGCCAGCAGCGACGGACAGGGGCCCTACGAGCAGTACTTC.

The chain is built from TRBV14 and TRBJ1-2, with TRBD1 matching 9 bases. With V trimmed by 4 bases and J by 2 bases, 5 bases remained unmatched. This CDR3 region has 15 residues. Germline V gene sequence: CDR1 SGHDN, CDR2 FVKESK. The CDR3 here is CASSPGQGLNYGYTF. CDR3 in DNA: TGTGCCAGCAGCCCGGGACAGGGACTAAACTATGGCTACACCTTC.

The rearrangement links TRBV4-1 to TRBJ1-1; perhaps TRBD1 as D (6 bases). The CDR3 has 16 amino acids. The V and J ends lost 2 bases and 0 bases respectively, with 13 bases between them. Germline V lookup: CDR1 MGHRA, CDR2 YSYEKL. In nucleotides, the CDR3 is TGCGCCAGCAGCCAACAGGGGCTGTGGATGAACACTGAAGCTTTCTTT. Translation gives CASSQQGLWMNTEAFF.

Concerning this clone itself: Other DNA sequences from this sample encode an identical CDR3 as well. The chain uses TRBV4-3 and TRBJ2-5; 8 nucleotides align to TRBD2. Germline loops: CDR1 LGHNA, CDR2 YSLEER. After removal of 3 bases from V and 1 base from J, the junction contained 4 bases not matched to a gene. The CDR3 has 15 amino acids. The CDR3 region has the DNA TGCGCCAGCAGCCAGGGAAGCGGGGGCCAAGAGACCCAGTACTTC. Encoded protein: CASSQGSGGQETQYF.

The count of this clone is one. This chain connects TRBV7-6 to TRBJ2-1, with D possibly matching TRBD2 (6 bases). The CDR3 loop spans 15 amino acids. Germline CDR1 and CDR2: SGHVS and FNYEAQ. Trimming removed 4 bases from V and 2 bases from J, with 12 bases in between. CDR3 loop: CASSYGGIAYNEQFF. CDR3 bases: TGTGCCAGCAGCTATGGGGGGATAGCCTACAATGAGCAGTTCTTC.

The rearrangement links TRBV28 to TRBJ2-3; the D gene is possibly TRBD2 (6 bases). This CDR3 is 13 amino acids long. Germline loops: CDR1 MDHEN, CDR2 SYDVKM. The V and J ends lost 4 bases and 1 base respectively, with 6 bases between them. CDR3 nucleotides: TGTGCCAGCAGTTGGGAGGGCACAGATACGCAGTATTTT. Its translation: CASSWEGTDTQYF.

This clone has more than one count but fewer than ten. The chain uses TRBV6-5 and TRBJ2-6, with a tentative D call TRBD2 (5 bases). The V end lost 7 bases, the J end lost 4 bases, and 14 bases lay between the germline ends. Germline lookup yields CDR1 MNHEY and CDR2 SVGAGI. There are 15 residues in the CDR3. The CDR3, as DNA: TGTGCCAGCAACTTCGAGGGATCCGGGGCCAACGTCCTGACTTTC. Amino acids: CASNFEGSGANVLTF.

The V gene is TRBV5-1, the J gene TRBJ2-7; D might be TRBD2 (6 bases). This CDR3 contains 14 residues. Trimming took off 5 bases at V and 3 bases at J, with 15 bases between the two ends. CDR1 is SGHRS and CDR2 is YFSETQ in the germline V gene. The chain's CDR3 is CASRPGVIDYEQYF. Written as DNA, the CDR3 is TGCGCCAGCAGACCGGGGGTGATTGACTACGAGCAGTACTTC.

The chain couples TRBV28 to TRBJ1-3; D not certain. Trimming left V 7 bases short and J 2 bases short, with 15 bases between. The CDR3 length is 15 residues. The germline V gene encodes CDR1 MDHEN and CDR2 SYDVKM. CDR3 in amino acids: CASINHEEAGNTIYF. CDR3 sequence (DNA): TGTGCCAGCATCAACCACGAAGAGGCTGGAAACACCATATATTTT.

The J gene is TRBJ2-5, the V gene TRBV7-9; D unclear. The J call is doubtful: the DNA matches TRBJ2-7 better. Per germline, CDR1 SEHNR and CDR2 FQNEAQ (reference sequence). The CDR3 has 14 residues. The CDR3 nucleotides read TGTGCCAGCCAGATCGGATCAGCGACCTACGAGCAGTACTTC. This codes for CASQIGSATYEQYF.

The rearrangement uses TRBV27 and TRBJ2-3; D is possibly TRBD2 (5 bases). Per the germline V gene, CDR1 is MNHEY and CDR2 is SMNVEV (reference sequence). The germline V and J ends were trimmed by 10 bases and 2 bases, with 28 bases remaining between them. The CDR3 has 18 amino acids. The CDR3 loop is CATSRASHTLHLTDTQYF. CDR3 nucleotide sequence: TGTGCCACCTCCCGGGCTAGCCACACGTTACACCTCACAGATACGCAGTATTTT.

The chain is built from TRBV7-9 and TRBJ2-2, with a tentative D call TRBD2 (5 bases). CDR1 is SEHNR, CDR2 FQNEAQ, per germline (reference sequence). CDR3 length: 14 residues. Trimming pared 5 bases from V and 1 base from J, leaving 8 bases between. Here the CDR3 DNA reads TGTGCCAGCAGCCGGACTGTGAACACCGGGGAGCTGTTTTTT. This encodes CASSRTVNTGELFF.

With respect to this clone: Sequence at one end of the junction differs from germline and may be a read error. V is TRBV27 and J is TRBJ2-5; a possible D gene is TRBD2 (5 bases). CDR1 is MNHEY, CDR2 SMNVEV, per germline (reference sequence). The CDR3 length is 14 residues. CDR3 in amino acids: CTSRSYTSQETQYF. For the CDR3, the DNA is TGTACCAGCAGGTCATATACTAGTCAAGAGACCCAGTACTTC.

CDR3 amino acids: CASSQWQGQETQYF. In nucleotides, the CDR3 is TGCGCCAGCAGCCAGTGGCAGGGGCAGGAGACCCAGTACTTC. The chain carries TRBV5-1 and TRBJ2-5; tentatively, D is TRBD1 (6 bases). The V end was cut by 4 bases, the J end by 5 bases, with 15 bases between. Germline V CDR1 and CDR2: SGHRS, YFSETQ. The CDR3 has 14 amino acids.